The 31 T cell receptor beta chains presented below share a single source sample, sequenced in a study of CD8 T cells in ankylosing spondylitis. MiXCR, run by TCRdb on the 5' RACE reads, gives a single entry per CDR3 protein. The sample has roughly 230,000 distinct CDR3 sequences, about 10% seen once. Material for sequencing was blood, either unsorted or a sorted T cell fraction (not recorded which). The source is a male donor with ankylosing spondylitis or in good health (not recorded which).

V usage is TRBV6-5 and J usage is TRBJ2-2, with 8 nucleotides matching TRBD1. Germline V gene data show CDR1 as MNHEY and CDR2 as SVGAGI. This CDR3 region has 14 residues. With 2 bases clipped from V and 8 bases from J, the junction kept 4 bases outside the gene matches. The CDR3 region has the DNA TGTGCCAGCAGTTACCGACAGGGGACAGGGGAGCTGTTTTTT. It is translated as CASSYRQGTGELFF.

There are many counts of this clonotype. The CDR3 sequence: CASSVTGQGRSGELFF. The CDR3 DNA is TGTGCCAGCAGTGTTACGGGACAGGGTCGATCTGGGGAGCTGTTTTTT. The chain has TRBV2 and TRBJ2-2, with TRBD1 matching over 9 bases. CDR3 length: 16 residues. J gave up 8 bases and V 4 bases, and 11 bases lay outside the gene matches. The germline CDR1 and CDR2 sequences are SNHLY and FYNNEI.

This clonotype was recorded many times. The chain links TRBV20-1 to TRBJ2-7; D unresolved. The V end lost 0 bases, the J end lost 2 bases, and 17 bases lay between the germline ends. The CDR3 contains 16 residues. Germline CDR1 and CDR2: DFQATT and SNEGSKA (reference sequence). The CDR3 nucleotides read TGCAGTGCTAGAGAAGTGAACGGTTTCTTCCCCTACGAGCAGTACTTC. Encoded protein: CSAREVNGFFPYEQYF.

This clonotype was counted ten times or more. V and J are TRBV12-3 or TRBV12-4 and TRBJ2-2; a weak D match, TRBD2 (6 bases). Deletions cut 3 bases from V and 4 bases from J, with 15 bases between. The CDR3 has 16 residues. CDR3 in DNA: TGTGCCAGCAGTTTGGGAGGAGGGCCGGGCACCGGGGAGCTGTTTTTT. Translation: CASSLGGGPGTGELFF.

This clonotype was counted at least ten times. The chain combines TRBV27 with TRBJ2-1; 14 nucleotides agree with TRBD2. This CDR3 is 15 amino acids long. Unmatched junction bases numbered 3, after V lost 5 bases and J lost 6 bases. From germline, CDR1 is MNHEY and CDR2 SMNVEV (reference sequence). The CDR3 nucleotides read TGTGCCAGCAGTCCCGGGACTAGCGGGGGCAATGAGCAGTTCTTC. Its protein is CASSPGTSGGNEQFF.

This chain uses TRBV5-1 with TRBJ2-7, with D unclear. Germline V gene lookup returns CDR1 SGHRS and CDR2 YFSETQ. CDR3 length: 16 amino acids. V was trimmed by 0 bases and J by 4 bases, leaving 17 bases between them. The CDR3 loop reads CASSLEGIGPLYEQYF. In DNA form, the CDR3 reads TGCGCCAGCAGCTTGGAAGGAATAGGGCCCCTTTACGAGCAGTACTTC.

V usage is TRBV29-1 and J usage is TRBJ2-1; the match to TRBD2 covers 13 bases. The junction had 6 bases not matched to a gene; V was cut back by 7 bases and J by 6 bases. This CDR3 spans 14 amino acids. CDR1 is SQVTM and CDR2 is ANQGSEA in the germline V gene. CDR3 protein: CSATTSGRSNEQFF. DNA for the CDR3: TGCAGCGCTACGACTAGCGGGAGGAGCAATGAGCAGTTCTTC.

This clonotype was recorded many times. The chain recombines TRBV7-6 with TRBJ1-1, with no clear D. The germline V gene has CDR1 SGHVS and CDR2 FNYEAQ. This CDR3 contains 13 residues. Trimming left V 0 bases short and J 1 base short, with 3 bases between. In DNA, the CDR3 is TGTGCCAGCAGCTTAGCGCAGAACACTGAAGCTTTCTTT. Translating gives CASSLAQNTEAFF.

The chain is built from TRBV27 and TRBJ2-1; a weak D match, TRBD2 (6 bases). The V gene lost 4 bases and the J gene lost 3 bases, with 13 bases spanning the gap. The CDR3 consists of 15 residues. Germline lookup yields CDR1 MNHEY and CDR2 SMNVEV (reference sequence). The CDR3 loop is CASSSGTLGYNEQFF. CDR3 in DNA: TGTGCCAGCAGTTCCGGGACTCTCGGCTACAATGAGCAGTTCTTC.

This clonotype appeared a few times. The gene calls are TRBV18 and TRBJ2-2; either TRBD1 or TRBD2 may supply D (5 bases each). Germline CDR1 is KGHSH and CDR2 is LQKENI. V lost 5 bases, J lost 5 bases, and 15 bases lay in between. This CDR3 is built from 15 residues. The CDR3 reads CASSGDAARTGELFF. Written as DNA, the CDR3 is TGTGCCAGCTCAGGGGACGCCGCGAGAACCGGGGAGCTGTTTTTT.

The chain joins TRBV7-9 to TRBJ2-5; D ambiguous. The CDR3 contains 14 residues. Germline lookup yields CDR1 SEHNR and CDR2 FQNEAQ (reference sequence). Trimming removed 3 bases from V and 2 bases from J, with 10 bases in between. The CDR3 DNA sequence: TGTGCCAGCAGCTTCTCAGGTACTCAAGAGACCCAGTACTTC. Translating gives CASSFSGTQETQYF. Full variable domain (remainder filled in from reference TRBV7-9 and TRBJ2-5): DTGVSQNPRHKITKRGQNVTFRCDPISEHNRLYWYRQTLGQGPEFLTYFQNEAQLEKSRLLSDRFSAERPKGSFSTLEIQRTEQGDSAMYLCASSFSGTQETQYFGPGTRLLVL.

The V gene is TRBV30, the J gene TRBJ2-2, with 8 bases aligning to TRBD1. The CDR3 extends over 15 amino acids. The V segment lost 4 bases and the J segment 1 base; nucleotides outside the gene matches: 5. Germline V CDR1 and CDR2: GTSNPN, SVGIG (reference sequence). CDR3 sequence (DNA): TGTGCCTGGACCAGACAGGGGATGAACACCGGGGAGCTGTTTTTT. Its protein is CAWTRQGMNTGELFF.

Many counts were recorded for this clonotype. The V call is TRBV18, the J call TRBJ2-7; a weak D match, TRBD1 (6 bases). The CDR3 runs 16 residues. Germline V gene lookup returns CDR1 KGHSH and CDR2 LQKENI. Trimming cost V 2 bases and J 7 bases, with 21 bases left between them. The chain's CDR3 is CASSPSSGHQLGEQYF. CDR3 DNA sequence: TGTGCCAGCTCACCATCCTCGGGACACCAGCTGGGAGAGCAGTACTTC.

The table lists this clonotype with many counts. CDR3 amino acids: CASSGWETGPVQYF. The CDR3 DNA reads as TGTGCCAGCAGCGGATGGGAGACAGGCCCGGTTCAGTATTTT. V gene TRBV13 combines with J gene TRBJ2-3; TRBD1 is a possible D gene (6 bases). V was shortened by 5 bases and J by 12 bases, with 21 bases between the two germline ends. In germline, CDR1 is PRHDT, CDR2 FYEKMQ (reference sequence). The CDR3 runs to 14 residues.

Comments on this clonotype: A much larger clone differs from this one at a single base, so this may be a read error. The chain has TRBV5-1 and TRBJ2-7; possibly TRBD2 for D (5 bases). Trimming left V 0 bases short and J 5 bases short, with 15 bases between. CDR1 SGHRS and CDR2 YFSETQ come from the germline V gene. The CDR3 spans 15 residues. The CDR3 DNA reads as TGCGCCAGCAGCTTGGCGGCCCCGCCGGGAAACGAGCAGTACTTC. Encoded protein: CASSLAAPPGNEQYF.

The sample holds a few counts of this clonotype. The V and J genes are TRBV2 and TRBJ2-5; D gene ambiguous. Germline CDR1 SNHLY, CDR2 FYNNEI. V was shortened by 0 bases and J by 0 bases, with 8 bases between the two germline ends. The CDR3 extends over 15 amino acids. CDR3 amino acids: CASSEAELHQETQYF. The CDR3 DNA is TGTGCCAGCAGTGAAGCGGAACTGCACCAAGAGACCCAGTACTTC.

This clonotype was counted at least ten times. The chain joins TRBV6-5 to TRBJ1-1, with no clear D. V was shortened by 3 bases and J by 5 bases, with 13 bases between the two germline ends. Per the germline V gene, CDR1 is MNHEY and CDR2 is SVGAGI. The CDR3 runs to 14 residues. CDR3 in amino acids: CASSYSETQTEAFF. The CDR3 DNA sequence: TGTGCCAGCAGTTATTCCGAGACGCAAACTGAAGCTTTCTTT.

The chain links TRBV20-1 to TRBJ2-5, with 12 positions matching TRBD1. CDR1 DFQATT and CDR2 SNEGSKA come from the germline V gene (reference sequence). V was clipped by 1 base and J by 5 bases; unmatched bases: 8. The CDR3 is made up of 16 amino acids. The CDR3 DNA is TGCAGTGCTAGAGTTGGGACAGGGGGCGGATCTGAGACCCAGTACTTC. It translates to CSARVGTGGGSETQYF.

This clonotype was observed a handful of times. The chain recombines TRBV4-1 with TRBJ1-3, with D hard to call. The CDR3 is made up of 17 amino acids. The germline V gene has CDR1 MGHRA and CDR2 YSYEKL. The V gene lost 5 bases and the J gene lost 1 base, with 18 bases spanning the gap. The CDR3, as DNA: TGCGCCAGCAGCGGGTCTCCGGGCTCTCTTTCTGGAAACACCATATATTTT. This codes for CASSGSPGSLSGNTIYF.

This rearrangement joins TRBV6-1 to TRBJ1-4; 11 bases map to TRBD1. The germline V gene encodes CDR1 MNHNS and CDR2 SASEGT. The CDR3 totals 15 residues. V shed 4 bases and J 2 bases; nucleotides not matched to a gene: 0. This CDR3 reads CASSGTGGTNEKLFF. CDR3 sequence (DNA): TGTGCCAGCAGTGGGACAGGGGGCACTAATGAAAAACTGTTTTTT.

As concerns this clonotype: A much larger clone sits a single nucleotide away, making a read error possible. This chain uses TRBV3-1 with TRBJ2-1; 11 bases are shared with TRBD2. Losses at the gene ends were 4 bases for V and 3 bases for J; bases not matched to a gene: 5. This CDR3 region has 16 residues. CDR1 is LGHDT, CDR2 YNNKEL, per germline (reference sequence). The CDR3 DNA follows: TGTGCCAGCAGCCGAGTCCTAGCGGGGGGCTACAATGAGCAGTTCTTC. This encodes CASSRVLAGGYNEQFF.

This chain connects TRBV7-8 to TRBJ1-6, with D tentatively TRBD1 (6 bases). The V gene lost 1 base and the J gene lost 10 bases, with 14 bases spanning the gap. The CDR3 consists of 15 residues. The V gene's germline CDR1 is SGHVS and CDR2 FQNEAQ. The CDR3 sequence is CASSLDPGRGSPLHF. The DNA of the CDR3 is TGTGCCAGCAGCTTAGATCCAGGGAGGGGGTCACCCCTCCACTTT.

The chain is built from TRBV4-1 and TRBJ1-5, with 9 bases fitting TRBD1. After removal of 0 bases from V and 9 bases from J, the junction contained 6 bases not matched to a gene. CDR1 is MGHRA and CDR2 is YSYEKL in the germline V gene. CDR3 size: 15 residues. DNA for the CDR3: TGCGCCAGCAGCCAAGATGGGACAGGGCAGGGGCCCCAGCATTTT. This encodes CASSQDGTGQGPQHF.

Concerning this clonotype itself: The junction departs from the called germline gene at one end, perhaps through a read error. V gene TRBV24-1 combines with J gene TRBJ1-5; 8 bases are a match to TRBD1. Germline assignment: CDR1 KGHDR and CDR2 SFDVKD. The CDR3 spans 15 residues. The CDR3, as DNA: TGTGCCGCCAGTGATTTGACAGGGGATAGAGAGCCCCAGCATTTT. Translation gives CAASDLTGDREPQHF.

The chain uses TRBV5-1 and TRBJ1-1, with D perhaps matching TRBD1 (6 bases). Germline V gene data show CDR1 as SGHRS and CDR2 as YFSETQ. CDR3 size: 14 residues. Trimming left V 4 bases short and J 0 bases short, with 10 bases between. The CDR3 reads CASSAGQLNTEAFF. The DNA for the CDR3 is TGCGCCAGCAGCGCAGGACAGTTGAACACTGAAGCTTTCTTT. The whole variable domain, filled in from reference TRBV5-1 and TRBJ1-1, reads KAGVTQTPRYLIKTRGQQVTLSCSPISGHRSVSWYQQTPGQGLQFLFEYFSETQRNKGNFPGRFSGRQFSNSRSEMNVSTLELGDSALYLCASSAGQLNTEAFFGQGTRLTVV.

In the case of this clonotype: A read error is possible here, since a much larger clone lies one base away. The gene calls are TRBV12-3 or TRBV12-4 and TRBJ2-5, with D unresolved. The CDR3 contains 13 residues. The CDR3 DNA reads TGTGCCAACAGTTTAAAGGGTCTTATGTCCCAGTACTTC. Its protein product is CANSLKGLMSQYF.

The rearrangement joins TRBV7-8 to TRBJ2-3; TRBD2 agrees at 13 bases. The CDR3 is 17 amino acids. Trimming removed 5 bases from V and 2 bases from J; junction bases left unmatched: 7. Germline V lookup: CDR1 SGHVS, CDR2 FQNEAQ. The CDR3 DNA reads TGTGCCAGCAGCCGACTAGCGGGGGGACTTTTCACAGATACGCAGTATTTT. It translates to CASSRLAGGLFTDTQYF. The variable domain in full, completed from reference TRBV7-8 and TRBJ2-3, reads GAGVSQSPRYKVAKRGQDVALRCDPISGHVSLFWYQQALGQGPEFLTYFQNEAQLDKSGLPSDRFFAERPEGSVSTLKIQRTQQEDSAVYLCASSRLAGGLFTDTQYFGPGTRLTVL.

In this sample, this clonotype turned up many times. The rearrangement links TRBV7-9 to TRBJ1-5; TRBD1 matches 9 bases. CDR3 length: 15 amino acids. V lost 3 bases to trimming and J lost 2 bases; unmatched junction nucleotides: 2. Germline V gene lookup returns CDR1 SEHNR and CDR2 FQNEAQ (reference sequence). The CDR3 loop is CASSLTGGGNQPQHF. The CDR3 DNA reads as TGTGCCAGCAGCTTGACAGGGGGAGGCAATCAGCCCCAGCATTTT.

CDR3 sequence: CASSSSGSFTEAFF. In nucleotides, the CDR3 is TGTGCCAGCAGCTCCTCCGGGTCGTTCACTGAAGCTTTCTTT. The genes are TRBV7-9 and TRBJ1-1; D is uncertain. The CDR3 consists of 14 residues. V was pared by 4 bases and J by 4 bases, with 13 bases between. The germline V gene has CDR1 SEHNR and CDR2 FQNEAQ (reference sequence).

This clonotype was seen ten or more times. The V and J genes are TRBV4-2 and TRBJ2-7; D is unresolved. V was trimmed by 0 bases and J by 3 bases, leaving 12 bases between them. The CDR3 covers 15 residues. Germline values: CDR1 LGHNA, CDR2 YNFKEQ. Here the CDR3 DNA reads TGTGCCAGCAGCCAAGAGCTTACAGCCGTCTACGAGCAGTACTTC. Encoded protein: CASSQELTAVYEQYF.

The chain links TRBV19 to TRBJ1-5, with 8 positions matching TRBD1. This CDR3 has 16 amino acids. Germline V gene lookup returns CDR1 LNHDA and CDR2 SQIVND (reference sequence). The CDR3 here is CASSYGTGNLNQPQHF. DNA for the CDR3: TGTGCGTCGAGTTACGGGACAGGCAATCTAAATCAGCCCCAGCATTTT. The full variable domain, with the rest looked up from reference TRBV19 and TRBJ1-5, is DGGITQSPKYLFRKEGQNVTLSCEQNLNHDAMYWYRQDPGQGLRLIYYSQIVNDFQKGDIAEGYSVSREKKESFPLTVTSAQKNPTAFYLCASSYGTGNLNQPQHFGDGTRLSIL.